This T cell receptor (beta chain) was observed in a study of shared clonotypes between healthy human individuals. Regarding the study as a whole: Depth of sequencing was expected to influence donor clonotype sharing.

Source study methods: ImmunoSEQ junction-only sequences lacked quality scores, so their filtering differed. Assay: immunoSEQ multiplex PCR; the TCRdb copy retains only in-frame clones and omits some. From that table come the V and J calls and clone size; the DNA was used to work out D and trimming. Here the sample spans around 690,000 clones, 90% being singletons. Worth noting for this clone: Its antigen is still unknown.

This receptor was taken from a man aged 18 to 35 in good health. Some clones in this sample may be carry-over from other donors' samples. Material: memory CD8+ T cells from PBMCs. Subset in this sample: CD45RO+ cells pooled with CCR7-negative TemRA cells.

Here the CDR3 reads CASSLLSGQGVSYEQYF. The CDR3 nucleotides are TGTGCCAGCAGTTTATTATCGGGACAGGGCGTCTCCTACGAGCAGTACTTC. The J gene is TRBJ2-7, the V gene TRBV27, with 9 bases lining up with TRBD1. V shed 1 base and J 0 bases; nucleotides not matched to a gene: 7. The CDR3 has 17 amino acids. The germline gives CDR1 MNHEY, CDR2 SMNVEV (reference sequence).